One sample yielded the 10 T cell receptor beta chains listed below, sequenced in a study of blood T cell repertoires in COVID-19. The method was immunoSEQ multiplex PCR; TCRdb's version includes in-frame clones alone and lacks a portion of them. The sample includes 390,000 or so clones, roughly nine tenths of them seen just once. The sample taken for sequencing was peripheral blood. The source of these receptors is a woman in her thirties with COVID-19, enrolled during active disease.

This clone was seen a handful of times. The chain couples TRBV11-3 to TRBJ2-1; TRBD2 agrees at 7 bases. This CDR3 contains 15 residues. J lost 7 bases, V lost 5 bases, and 11 bases had no gene match. Germline CDR1 SGHNT, CDR2 YENEEA. The CDR3 DNA sequence: TGTGCCAGCAGCCTGACTGGCCTAGCGGTAAATGAGCAGTTCTTC. It codes for CASSLTGLAVNEQFF. The complete variable domain, with remaining parts taken from reference TRBV11-3 and TRBJ2-1, reads EAGVVQSPRYKIIEKKQPVAFWCNPISGHNTLYWYLQNLGQGPELLIRYENEEAVDDSQLPKDRFSAERLKGVDSTLKIQPAELGDSAVYLCASSLTGLAVNEQFFGPGTRLTVL.

This sequence joins TRBV10-3 and TRBJ2-3; TRBD2 matches 8 bases. After removal of 6 bases from V and 3 bases from J, the junction contained 5 bases not matched to a gene. Germline V CDR1 and CDR2: ENHRY, SYGVKD. The CDR3 sequence is 14 residues long. CDR3 nucleotides: TGTGCCATCAGGGCGGCGGGGGGTACAGATACGCAGTATTTT. It translates to CAIRAAGGTDTQYF.

The chain has TRBV7-2 and TRBJ2-1; TRBD2 matches at 9 bases. This CDR3 spans 15 amino acids. Germline V CDR1 and CDR2: SGHTA, FQGNSA. V was pared by 8 bases and J by 1 base, with 6 bases of the junction left unmatched. The CDR3 reads CASRMTSGSYNEQFF. CDR3 bases: TGTGCCAGCCGTATGACTAGCGGTTCCTACAATGAGCAGTTCTTC.

This clone was detected only once. The rearrangement joins TRBV6-5 to TRBJ1-4; 8 bases are a match to TRBD1. Losses at the gene ends were 8 bases for V and 7 bases for J; bases not matched to a gene: 12. The CDR3 extends over 15 amino acids. Germline V gene sequence: CDR1 MNHEY, CDR2 SVGAGI. CDR3 residues: CASGQGWSNGEKLFF. CDR3 DNA: TGTGCCAGCGGACAGGGCTGGTCGAATGGTGAAAAACTGTTTTTT.

This clone came up once. The chain has TRBV20-1 and TRBJ2-7, with a tentative D call TRBD2 (6 bases). The V and J ends lost 3 bases and 2 bases respectively, with 11 bases between them. Germline CDR1 DFQATT, CDR2 SNEGSKA (reference sequence). The CDR3 sequence is 13 residues long. The CDR3 here is CSASLAGPYEQYV. The CDR3 bases are TGCAGTGCTAGTTTGGCGGGGCCCTACGAGCAGTACGTC.

The chain joins TRBV15 to TRBJ1-4; 12 nucleotides line up with TRBD1. V dropped 5 bases and J dropped 8; count of bases not matched to a gene: 9. Germline CDR1 LNHNV, CDR2 YYDKDF (reference sequence). This CDR3 comprises 16 residues. CDR3 sequence (DNA): TGTGCCACCAGCGGAACCCCGGGACAGGGGGCGGAAAAACTGTTTTTT. It translates to CATSGTPGQGAEKLFF.

The V gene is TRBV4-3, the J gene TRBJ1-1, with unresolved D. From germline, CDR1 is LGHNA and CDR2 YSLEER. The V end lost 0 bases, the J end lost 6 bases, and 14 bases lay between the germline ends. This CDR3 has 15 amino acids. CDR3 residues: CASSQDRSGIPEAFF. In DNA, the CDR3 is TGCGCCAGCAGCCAAGATCGTTCGGGGATTCCTGAAGCTTTCTTT.

The chain combines TRBV28 with TRBJ2-3, with TRBD2 matching 15 bases. The CDR3 length is 20 residues. V lost 3 bases to trimming and J lost 1 base; unmatched junction nucleotides: 11. Germline assignment: CDR1 MDHEN and CDR2 SYDVKM. CDR3: CASSFPLTGTSGGRTDTQYF. The DNA of the CDR3 is TGTGCCAGCAGTTTCCCGTTAACCGGGACTAGCGGGGGGCGCACAGATACGCAGTATTTT.

The V and J genes are TRBV11-3 and TRBJ2-7; D might be TRBD1 (6 bases). The CDR3 extends over 13 amino acids. Per the germline V gene, CDR1 is SGHNT and CDR2 is YENEEA. The V and J ends lost 3 bases and 7 bases respectively, with 13 bases between them. The DNA for the CDR3 is TGTGCCAGCAGCTTGAACAGGGTTACGGAGCAGTACTTC. Protein product: CASSLNRVTEQYF.

This sequence joins TRBV21-1 and TRBJ2-7; the table's TRBD2 call for D was not verified on the DNA. TRBV21-1 is classified as a pseudogene. The CDR3 has 17 residues. The CDR3 bases are TGTGCCAGCAGCAAAGGGGGAGGTGGTGCAGGGTCCTACGAGCAGTACGTC. This sequence encodes CASSKGGGGAGSYEQYV.